The 5 T cell receptor beta chains reported below all come from one sample, sequenced in a study of OX40 agonist ivuxolimab in advanced cancers. Measured with immunoSEQ multiplex PCR; TCRdb has only the in-frame clones, and not every one. Here the sample spans around 66,000 clones, about 80% being singletons. The specimen was CD4+ or CD8+ T cells sorted from blood, collected in a trial of the OX40 agonist ivuxolimab. These receptors were collected from an adult with an advanced solid tumor such as melanoma, head and neck, liver or kidney cancer.

The chain combines TRBV5-1 with TRBJ2-2; 10 bases agree with TRBD2. The germline V gene has CDR1 SGHRS and CDR2 YFSETQ. V dropped 0 bases and J dropped 5; count of bases not matched to a gene: 7. CDR3 length: 17 amino acids. CDR3 in amino acids: CASSLASGGASTGELFF. CDR3 sequence (DNA): TGCGCCAGCAGCTTGGCCAGCGGGGGGGCCTCAACCGGGGAGCTGTTTTTT. Drawing the rest from reference TRBV5-1 and TRBJ2-2, the complete variable domain is KAGVTQTPRYLIKTRGQQVTLSCSPISGHRSVSWYQQTPGQGLQFLFEYFSETQRNKGNFPGRFSGRQFSNSRSEMNVSTLELGDSALYLCASSLASGGASTGELFFGEGSRLTVL.

V usage is TRBV2 and J usage is TRBJ2-5, with a possible D match to TRBD2 (6 bases). CDR1 is SNHLY and CDR2 is FYNNEI in the germline V gene. This CDR3 is built from 14 residues. V was trimmed by 2 bases and J by 5 bases, leaving 12 bases between them. CDR3 in amino acids: CASSERGGWETQYF. CDR3 nucleotide sequence: TGTGCCAGCAGTGAAAGGGGAGGTTGGGAGACCCAGTACTTC.

V and J are TRBV10-3 and TRBJ1-4; D not certain. Trimming pared 4 bases from V and 10 bases from J, leaving 7 bases between. This CDR3 comprises 11 residues. CDR1 and CDR2 from the germline V gene are ENHRY and SYGVKD. This CDR3 is CAISVGGKLFF. The CDR3, as DNA: TGTGCCATCAGTGTAGGCGGAAAACTGTTTTTT.

This CDR3 reads CASSLRAAGQGVQETQYF. In DNA, the CDR3 is TGTGCCAGCAGCCTCAGGGCCGCGGGACAGGGGGTCCAAGAGACCCAGTACTTC. The chain recombines TRBV7-2 with TRBJ2-5; 11 bases are a match to TRBD1. V was pared by 5 bases and J by 1 base, with 12 bases of the junction left unmatched. In germline, CDR1 is SGHTA, CDR2 FQGNSA. The CDR3 is made up of 18 amino acids.

This sequence joins TRBV11-2 and TRBJ1-1; D remains ambiguous. Trimming cost V 1 base and J 11 bases, with 17 bases left between them. The CDR3 sequence is 14 residues long. The germline V gene has CDR1 SGHAT and CDR2 FQNNGV. CDR3 residues: CASSLGEEKKNAFF. For the CDR3, the DNA is TGTGCCAGCAGCTTAGGGGAGGAAAAGAAGAATGCTTTCTTT.